Listed here are 13 T cell receptor beta chains from one sample, sequenced in a study of OX40 agonist ivuxolimab in advanced cancers. The protocol was immunoSEQ multiplex PCR, while the TCRdb copy is restricted to in-frame clones and leaves out a portion. The repertoire has about 48,000 clones, 75% to 85% of them found once; the top ten carry about 1.2%. This specimen was CD4+ or CD8+ T cells sorted from blood, taken in a trial of the OX40 agonist ivuxolimab. These receptors were taken from an adult with an advanced solid tumor such as melanoma, head and neck, liver or kidney cancer.

The rearrangement links TRBV20-1 to TRBJ1-5; D not certain. With 5 bases removed from V and 6 bases from J, the gap between germline ends came to 8 bases. The CDR3 consists of 11 residues. Per the germline V gene, CDR1 is DFQATT and CDR2 is SNEGSKA (reference sequence). The CDR3 spells CSADLIQPQHF. The CDR3 DNA reads as TGCAGTGCTGACCTAATTCAGCCCCAGCATTTT.

This clone was detected a few times. V and J are TRBV7-2 and TRBJ2-3, with 13 bases lining up with TRBD2. Germline assignment: CDR1 SGHTA and CDR2 FQGNSA. The length of the CDR3 is 18 residues. Trimming removed 3 bases from V and 4 bases from J; junction bases left unmatched: 10. This CDR3 reads CASSFSPPGTSGADTQYF. The CDR3 DNA reads as TGTGCCAGCAGCTTCTCCCCTCCCGGGACTAGCGGGGCAGATACGCAGTATTTT.

The gene calls are TRBV5-5 and TRBJ1-2, with 7 bases matching TRBD1. Trimming at V came to 3 bases and at J to 0 bases, leaving 8 bases not matched to a gene. The CDR3 length is 16 residues. The germline gives CDR1 SGHKS, CDR2 YYEKEE (reference sequence). CDR3 in amino acids: CASSSQGRGTNYGYTF. For the CDR3, the DNA is TGTGCCAGCAGCTCACAGGGGAGAGGGACTAACTATGGCTACACCTTC.

Regarding this clone: Germline is not matched at one junction end, which may reflect a read error. The rearrangement joins TRBV7-7 to TRBJ2-7; TRBD1 is a possible D gene (6 bases). CDR3 length: 14 amino acids. The germline V gene encodes CDR1 SSHAT and CDR2 FNYEAQ (reference sequence). CDR3 sequence reads: CASSSGHSGSEQYF. The CDR3 DNA is TGTGCTAGCAGCTCGGGACACTCTGGCTCCGAGCAGTACTTC.

This clone was observed a few times. J is TRBJ1-2 and V is TRBV7-2; 7 bases are shared with TRBD1. The ends lost 1 base at V and 4 bases at J; junction bases unmatched: 3. The CDR3 covers 14 residues. Germline V gene lookup returns CDR1 SGHTA and CDR2 FQGNSA. Here the CDR3 DNA reads TGTGCCAGCAGCTTAGTAGGACAGGTCTATGGCTACACCTTC. Protein product: CASSLVGQVYGYTF.

This chain links TRBV30 with TRBJ2-5; no reliable D call. CDR1 is GTSNPN and CDR2 is SVGIG in the germline V gene (reference sequence). CDR3 length: 13 amino acids. V lost 8 bases and J 1 base, leaving 14 bases between the germline ends. The CDR3 here is CAGQGGFQETQYF. The CDR3 DNA reads as TGTGCCGGGCAAGGCGGATTCCAAGAGACCCAGTACTTC.

By frequency in the sample, this clone is medium-sized. This chain connects TRBV5-4 to TRBJ2-7; D remains ambiguous. V lost 0 bases, J lost 0 bases, and 4 bases lay in between. This CDR3 spans 13 amino acids. Germline CDR1 and CDR2: SGHNT and YYREEE (reference sequence). The CDR3 sequence is CASSLVSSYEQYF. In DNA form, the CDR3 reads TGTGCCAGCAGCTTGGTTAGCTCCTACGAGCAGTACTTC.

The gene calls are TRBV7-6 and TRBJ1-2, with 7 bases lining up with TRBD1. Trimming removed 3 bases from V and 0 bases from J; junction bases left unmatched: 4. From germline, CDR1 is SGHVS and CDR2 FNYEAQ. The CDR3 contains 15 residues. Here the CDR3 DNA reads TGTGCCAGCAGCTTGACAGGGCCGCCTAACTATGGCTACACCTTC. Its translation: CASSLTGPPNYGYTF. The whole variable domain, remainder taken from reference TRBV7-6 and TRBJ1-2, is GAGVSQSPRYKVTKRGQDVALRCDPISGHVSLYWYRQALGQGPEFLTYFNYEAQQDKSGLPNDRFSAERPEGSISTLTIQRTEQRDSAMYRCASSLTGPPNYGYTFGSGTRLTVV.

This clone turned up a few times. The genes are TRBV9 and TRBJ2-3; a weak D match, TRBD2 (5 bases). The germline gives CDR1 SGDLS, CDR2 YYNGEE. This CDR3 contains 15 residues. Between the trimmed V and J ends, which lost 5 bases and 2 bases, there was a span of 15 bases. DNA of the CDR3: TGTGCCAGCAGTTCGGGCGGGTTGCTCACAGATACGCAGTATTTT. The encoded protein is CASSSGGLLTDTQYF.

CDR3 in amino acids: CASSQVSPSARADTQYF. CDR3 DNA sequence: TGCGCCAGCAGCCAAGTCTCCCCCTCGGCCAGGGCAGATACGCAGTATTTT. The chain employs TRBV4-1 and TRBJ2-3; D possibly corresponds to TRBD1 (5 bases). Germline-derived CDR1 and CDR2 are MGHRA and YSYEKL. The CDR3 covers 17 residues. V was shortened by 1 base and J by 4 bases, with 18 bases between the two germline ends.

The V and J genes are TRBV6-1 and TRBJ1-4; D is unresolved. CDR1 MNHNS and CDR2 SASEGT come from the germline V gene. There are 13 residues in the CDR3. V lost 1 base and J lost 4, with 4 bases in between. This CDR3 is CASSEGYNEKLFF. CDR3 coding DNA: TGTGCCAGCAGTGAAGGTTATAATGAAAAACTGTTTTTT.

The genes are TRBV6-5 and TRBJ1-1, with TRBD1 as a possible D gene (5 bases). The length of the CDR3 is 13 residues. V was shortened by 7 bases and J by 3 bases, with 12 bases between the two germline ends. From germline, CDR1 is MNHEY and CDR2 SVGAGI. The DNA for the CDR3 is TGTGCCAGCACCCGGGACGGATACACTGAAGCTTTCTTT. Translation: CASTRDGYTEAFF.

The J gene is TRBJ2-2, the V gene TRBV25-1, with D unresolved. The ends were cut back, 4 bases at V and 0 bases at J, with 6 bases in the middle. CDR1 is MGHDK, CDR2 SYGVNS, per germline. The CDR3 length is 14 residues. CDR3 in amino acids: CASSGLPNTGELFF. The CDR3 DNA reads as TGTGCCAGCAGTGGGCTCCCGAACACCGGGGAGCTGTTTTTT.